The source of this T cell receptor beta chain is a study of PD-1 blockade in classical Hodgkin lymphoma. General study findings and limits: Healthy donors reportedly exceeded newly diagnosed patients in baseline TCR diversity. There remain no defined causes for the repertoire differences, which possibly reflect disease activity or prior therapy.

Germline V gene data show CDR1 as SGHRS and CDR2 as YFSETQ. The J segment lost 2 bases and the V segment lost 0 bases, leaving 3 bases of the junction unmatched. This CDR3 contains 16 residues. Time point specified: newly diagnosed, previously untreated cHL patient sample. PBMCs representing newly diagnosed, untreated classical Hodgkin lymphoma functioned as the comparison. This clone was detected once. The antigen is not known. Using immunoSEQ multiplex PCR, the repertoire was profiled, and TCRdb retains in-frame clones only, with some absent. The repertoire holds some 70,000 clones, with approximately 93% as singletons.

This TCR derives from a human donor with classical Hodgkin lymphoma. V gene TRBV5-1 combines with J gene TRBJ2-3; 10 bases align to TRBD2. Sequenced input: peripheral blood mononuclear cells (PBMCs). The CDR3 region is CASSLDSGGATDTQYF. The CDR3 bases are TGCGCCAGCAGCTTGGACAGCGGGGGGGCCACAGATACGCAGTATTTT.